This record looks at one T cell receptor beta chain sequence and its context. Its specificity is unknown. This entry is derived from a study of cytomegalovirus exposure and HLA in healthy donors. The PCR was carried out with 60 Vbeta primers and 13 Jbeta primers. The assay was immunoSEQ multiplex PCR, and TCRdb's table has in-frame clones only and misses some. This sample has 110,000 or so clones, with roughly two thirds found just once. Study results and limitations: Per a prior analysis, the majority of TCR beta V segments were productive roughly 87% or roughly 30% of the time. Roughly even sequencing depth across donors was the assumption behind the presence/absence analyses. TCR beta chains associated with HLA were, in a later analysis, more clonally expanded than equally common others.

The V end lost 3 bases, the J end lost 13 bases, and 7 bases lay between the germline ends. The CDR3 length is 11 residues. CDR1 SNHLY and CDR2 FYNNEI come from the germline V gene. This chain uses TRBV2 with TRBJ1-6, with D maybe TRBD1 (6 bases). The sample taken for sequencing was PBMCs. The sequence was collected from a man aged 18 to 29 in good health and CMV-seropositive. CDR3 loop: CASSDRGPLHF. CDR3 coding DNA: TGTGCCAGCAGTGACAGGGGTCCCCTCCACTTT.